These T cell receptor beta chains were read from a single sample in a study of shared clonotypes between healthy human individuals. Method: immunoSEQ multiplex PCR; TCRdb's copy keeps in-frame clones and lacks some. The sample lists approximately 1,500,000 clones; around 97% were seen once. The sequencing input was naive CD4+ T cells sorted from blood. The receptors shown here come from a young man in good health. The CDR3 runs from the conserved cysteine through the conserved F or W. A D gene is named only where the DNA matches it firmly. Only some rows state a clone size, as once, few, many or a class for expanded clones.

CDR3nt: TGTGCCAGCAGCCGGACAGGGGGGAGTACAGATACGCAGTATTTT; CDR3aa: CASSRTGGSTDTQYF; j_gene: TRBJ2-3; abundance: -; v_gene: TRBV7-9; d_gene: TRBD1
CDR3nt: TGTGCCAGCAGCGCGGGACTAGCGTACAGCACAGATACGCAGTATTTT; CDR3aa: CASSAGLAYSTDTQYF; j_gene: TRBJ2-3; abundance: -; v_gene: TRBV9; d_gene: TRBD2
CDR3nt: TGTGCCATCAGTCAGGGGCGGGGAGCTTTCTTT; CDR3aa: CAISQGRGAFF; j_gene: TRBJ1-1; abundance: -; v_gene: TRBV6-1; d_gene: -
CDR3nt: TGTGCCAGTAGCCAAGGCCGAGGGGCGAGCCCCTACAATGAGCAGTTCTTC; CDR3aa: CASSQGRGASPYNEQFF; j_gene: TRBJ2-1; abundance: -; v_gene: TRBV19; d_gene: -
CDR3nt: TGTGCCAGCAGTAAGGGAAACACTGAAGCTTTCTTT; CDR3aa: CASSKGNTEAFF; j_gene: TRBJ1-1; abundance: -; v_gene: TRBV7-3; d_gene: -
CDR3nt: TGTGCCAGCAGCCTAGGGGGAAATGAAAAACTGTTTTTT; CDR3aa: CASSLGGNEKLFF; j_gene: TRBJ1-4; abundance: -; v_gene: TRBV7-9; d_gene: -
CDR3nt: TGTGCCAGCTCACCACTTCGCGGGAATCAGCCCCAGCATTTT; CDR3aa: CASSPLRGNQPQHF; j_gene: TRBJ1-5; abundance: -; v_gene: TRBV18; d_gene: -
CDR3nt: TGTGCCAGCAGCTTGGGGGTCCCCAGCTCCTACAATGAGCAGTTCTTC; CDR3aa: CASSLGVPSSYNEQFF; j_gene: TRBJ2-1; abundance: -; v_gene: TRBV5-5; d_gene: -
CDR3nt: TGTGCCAGCTCACCACTGGGGGCCACCTACGAGCAGTACTTC; CDR3aa: CASSPLGATYEQYF; j_gene: TRBJ2-7; abundance: -; v_gene: TRBV18; d_gene: -
CDR3nt: TGTGCCAGCAGCTTAAGTATGAGCACAGATACGCAGTATTTT; CDR3aa: CASSLSMSTDTQYF; j_gene: TRBJ2-3; abundance: -; v_gene: TRBV7-2; d_gene: -
CDR3nt: TGTGCCAGCAGCCAAAAAGAGGGACTAGCGGGAGGGCCTGGGAACATTCAGTACTTC; CDR3aa: CASSQKEGLAGGPGNIQYF; j_gene: TRBJ2-4; abundance: many; v_gene: TRBV4-2; d_gene: TRBD2
CDR3nt: TGTGCCAGCAGCGGCATACAGGGCGGGAAGGGGGAGACCCAGTACTTC; CDR3aa: CASSGIQGGKGETQYF; j_gene: TRBJ2-5; abundance: -; v_gene: TRBV5-6; d_gene: -
CDR3nt: TGTGCCAGCAGCTTATGGGTGCGGGAGACCCAGTACTTC; CDR3aa: CASSLWVRETQYF; j_gene: TRBJ2-5; abundance: -; v_gene: TRBV7-7; d_gene: -
CDR3nt: TGTGCCAGCAGCGTATATGGGACAGGGAGTGAAGCTTTCTTT; CDR3aa: CASSVYGTGSEAFF; j_gene: TRBJ1-1; abundance: -; v_gene: TRBV9; d_gene: TRBD1
CDR3nt: TGTGCCAGCAGCCCCACCAACAGGGCAACTAATGAAAAACTGTTTTTT; CDR3aa: CASSPTNRATNEKLFF; j_gene: TRBJ1-4; abundance: -; v_gene: TRBV7-9; d_gene: -
CDR3nt: TGTGCCAGCAGCTTAGGTGTAGCGGGAGAACTCTCCTACGAGCAGTACTTC; CDR3aa: CASSLGVAGELSYEQYF; j_gene: TRBJ2-7; abundance: -; v_gene: TRBV7-8; d_gene: TRBD2
CDR3nt: TGTGCTAGTGGTTTGGCCCAGGGTGGCTACAATGAGCAGTTCTTC; CDR3aa: CASGLAQGGYNEQFF; j_gene: TRBJ2-1; abundance: -; v_gene: TRBV12-5; d_gene: -
CDR3nt: TGTGCCAGCAGTGCGGGACTAGCGGTTTCGATAGCCAAAAACATTCAGTACTTC; CDR3aa: CASSAGLAVSIAKNIQYF; j_gene: TRBJ2-4; abundance: -; v_gene: TRBV7-2; d_gene: TRBD2
CDR3nt: TGTGCCAGCAGTTTATTTCCACACGGGGGGAGTGATCAGCCCCAGCATTTT; CDR3aa: CASSLFPHGGSDQPQHF; j_gene: TRBJ1-5; abundance: -; v_gene: TRBV27; d_gene: -
CDR3nt: TGCAGCGGCGTCATCCAGGGGAGGCCCTACAATGAGCAGTTCTTC; CDR3aa: CSGVIQGRPYNEQFF; j_gene: TRBJ2-1; abundance: -; v_gene: TRBV29-1; d_gene: -
CDR3nt: TGCGCCAGCTCAACCCTAGGAACTAGCGGAATCACAGATACGCAGTATTTT; CDR3aa: CASSTLGTSGITDTQYF; j_gene: TRBJ2-3; abundance: -; v_gene: TRBV5-1; d_gene: TRBD2
CDR3nt: TGTGCCAGCAGTCCCGGACTAGCGAGATCCTACGAGCAGTACTTC; CDR3aa: CASSPGLARSYEQYF; j_gene: TRBJ2-7; abundance: -; v_gene: TRBV27; d_gene: TRBD2
CDR3nt: TGTGCCAGCAGCGTAGAAAGCGCCGTAGATACGCAGTATTTT; CDR3aa: CASSVESAVDTQYF; j_gene: TRBJ2-3; abundance: -; v_gene: TRBV9; d_gene: -
CDR3nt: TGTGCCTGGACAGGGAGAAGGGATCAGCCCCAGCATTTT; CDR3aa: CAWTGRRDQPQHF; j_gene: TRBJ1-5; abundance: -; v_gene: TRBV30; d_gene: -
CDR3nt: TGTGCCAGCAGCCCTTTACGGGGGGAGACCCAGTACTTC; CDR3aa: CASSPLRGETQYF; j_gene: TRBJ2-5; abundance: -; v_gene: TRBV6-1; d_gene: -
CDR3nt: TGTGCCACCAGCCGATCGCCTATTTCGACAGGGGGCGAAAAAGGCGGCTACACCTTC; CDR3aa: CATSRSPISTGGEKGGYTF; j_gene: TRBJ1-2; abundance: -; v_gene: TRBV15; d_gene: TRBD1
CDR3nt: TGCGCCAGCAGGCGGGACAGAGCCTACGAGCAGTACTTC; CDR3aa: CASRRDRAYEQYF; j_gene: TRBJ2-7; abundance: -; v_gene: TRBV5-1; d_gene: -
CDR3nt: TGCGCCAGCAGCCAAAACCTCGCCGCTTACGAGCAGTACTTC; CDR3aa: CASSQNLAAYEQYF; j_gene: TRBJ2-7; abundance: -; v_gene: TRBV4-1; d_gene: -
CDR3nt: TGTGCCAGCAGCTTTCAACGGGAGGCGGTTGAGCAGTTCTTC; CDR3aa: CASSFQREAVEQFF; j_gene: TRBJ2-1; abundance: -; v_gene: TRBV7-8; d_gene: TRBD2
CDR3nt: TGTGCCAGCACATCAGTTAGCAATCAGCCCCAGCATTTT; CDR3aa: CASTSVSNQPQHF; j_gene: TRBJ1-5; abundance: -; v_gene: TRBV6-1; d_gene: -
CDR3nt: TGTGCCAGCAGTTATCGGGGGTCTAGCACAGATACGCAGTATTTT; CDR3aa: CASSYRGSSTDTQYF; j_gene: TRBJ2-3; abundance: -; v_gene: TRBV6-5; d_gene: -
CDR3nt: TGCGCCAGCAGTCGTACTAGCGGACTGAACACCGGGGAGCTGTTTTTT; CDR3aa: CASSRTSGLNTGELFF; j_gene: TRBJ2-2; abundance: -; v_gene: TRBV5-1; d_gene: TRBD2
CDR3nt: TGTGCCAGCAGAGGACTAGCGGATTACAATGAGCAGTTCTTC; CDR3aa: CASRGLADYNEQFF; j_gene: TRBJ2-1; abundance: -; v_gene: TRBV28; d_gene: TRBD2
CDR3nt: TGTGCCAGCAGCCGTAGAGTAGCGGGAGCCTACGAGCAGTACTTC; CDR3aa: CASSRRVAGAYEQYF; j_gene: TRBJ2-7; abundance: -; v_gene: TRBV28; d_gene: TRBD2
CDR3nt: TGTGCCTGGAGTGTACTAGCGGGCACAGATACGCAGTATTTT; CDR3aa: CAWSVLAGTDTQYF; j_gene: TRBJ2-3; abundance: few; v_gene: TRBV30; d_gene: TRBD2
CDR3nt: TGTGCCAGCAGCCTGGACAGGGTGAGAACTGAAGCTTTCTTT; CDR3aa: CASSLDRVRTEAFF; j_gene: TRBJ1-1; abundance: -; v_gene: TRBV28; d_gene: TRBD1
CDR3nt: TGTGCCAGCAGTGAAGCGCTTCTTGGGGGACATGGACATTACGAGCAGTACTTC; CDR3aa: CASSEALLGGHGHYEQYF; j_gene: TRBJ2-7; abundance: -; v_gene: TRBV2; d_gene: -
CDR3nt: TGTGCCAGCAGCTTAGGACAAAACAAGGCAATAAGCTCCTACAATGAGCAGTTCTTC; CDR3aa: CASSLGQNKAISSYNEQFF; j_gene: TRBJ2-1; abundance: -; v_gene: TRBV7-9; d_gene: -